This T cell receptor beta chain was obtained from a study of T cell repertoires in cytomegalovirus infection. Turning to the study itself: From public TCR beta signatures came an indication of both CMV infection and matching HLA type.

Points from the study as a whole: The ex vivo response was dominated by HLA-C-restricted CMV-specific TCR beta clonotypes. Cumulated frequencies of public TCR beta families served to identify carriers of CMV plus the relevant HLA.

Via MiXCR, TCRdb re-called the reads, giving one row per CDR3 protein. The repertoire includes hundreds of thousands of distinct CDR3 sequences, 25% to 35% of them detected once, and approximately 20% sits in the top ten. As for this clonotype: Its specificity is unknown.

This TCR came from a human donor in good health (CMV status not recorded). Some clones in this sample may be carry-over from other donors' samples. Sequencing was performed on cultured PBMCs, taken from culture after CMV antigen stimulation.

The CDR3 DNA is TGTGCCAGCAGCTATGACGGGGCCCGTTCGGGCAGTGAGCAGTTCTTC. This gives the protein CASSYDGARSGSEQFF. This chain joins TRBV7-6 and TRBJ2-1; the D call may be TRBD1 or TRBD2 (5 bases each). The CDR3 extends over 16 amino acids. With 4 bases removed from V and 9 bases from J, the gap between germline ends came to 22 bases. In germline, CDR1 is SGHVS, CDR2 FNYEAQ.